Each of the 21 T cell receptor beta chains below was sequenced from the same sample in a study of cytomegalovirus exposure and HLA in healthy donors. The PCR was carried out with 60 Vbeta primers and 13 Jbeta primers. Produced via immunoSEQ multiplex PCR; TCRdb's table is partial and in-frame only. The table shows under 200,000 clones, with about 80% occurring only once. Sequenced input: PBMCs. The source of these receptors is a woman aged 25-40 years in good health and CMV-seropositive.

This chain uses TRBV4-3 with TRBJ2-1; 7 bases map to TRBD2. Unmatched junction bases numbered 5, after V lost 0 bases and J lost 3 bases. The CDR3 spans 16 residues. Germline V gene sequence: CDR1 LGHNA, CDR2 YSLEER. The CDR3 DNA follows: TGCGCCAGCAGCCAAGACCGGGGGGTTCTCTACAATGAGCAGTTCTTC. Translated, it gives CASSQDRGVLYNEQFF.

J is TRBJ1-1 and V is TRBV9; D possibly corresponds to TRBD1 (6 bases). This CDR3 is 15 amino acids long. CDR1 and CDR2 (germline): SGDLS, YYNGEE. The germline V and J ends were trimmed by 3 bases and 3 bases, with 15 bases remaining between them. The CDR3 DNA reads TGTGCCAGCAGCGGACCCGGCGCAGGGGACACTGAAGCTTTCTTT. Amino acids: CASSGPGAGDTEAFF.

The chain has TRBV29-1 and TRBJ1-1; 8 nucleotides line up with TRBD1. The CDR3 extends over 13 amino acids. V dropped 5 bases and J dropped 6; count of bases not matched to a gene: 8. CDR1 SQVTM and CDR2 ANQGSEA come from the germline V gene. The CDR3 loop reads CSVRTGLGPEAFF. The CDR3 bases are TGCAGCGTTCGGACAGGGCTGGGCCCTGAAGCTTTCTTT.

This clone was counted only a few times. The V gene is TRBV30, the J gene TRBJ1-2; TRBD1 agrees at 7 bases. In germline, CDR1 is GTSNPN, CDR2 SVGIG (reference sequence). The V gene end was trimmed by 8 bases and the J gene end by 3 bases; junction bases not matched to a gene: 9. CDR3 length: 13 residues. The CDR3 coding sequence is TGTGCCGCCACCACGCAGGGGGACTATGGCTACACCTTC. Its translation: CAATTQGDYGYTF.

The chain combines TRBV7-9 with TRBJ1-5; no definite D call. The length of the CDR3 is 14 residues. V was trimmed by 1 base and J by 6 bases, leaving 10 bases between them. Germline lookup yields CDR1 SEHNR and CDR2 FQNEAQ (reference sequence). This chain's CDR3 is CASSLESAAQPQHF. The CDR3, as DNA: TGTGCCAGCAGCTTAGAAAGCGCGGCTCAGCCCCAGCATTTT.

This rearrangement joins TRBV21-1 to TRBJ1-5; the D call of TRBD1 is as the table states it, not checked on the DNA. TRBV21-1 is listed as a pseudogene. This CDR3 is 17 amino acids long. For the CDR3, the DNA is TGTGCCAGCACCGCCGACAGGGCCTACGATAGCAATCAGCCCCAGCATTTT. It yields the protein CASTADRAYDSNQPQHF.

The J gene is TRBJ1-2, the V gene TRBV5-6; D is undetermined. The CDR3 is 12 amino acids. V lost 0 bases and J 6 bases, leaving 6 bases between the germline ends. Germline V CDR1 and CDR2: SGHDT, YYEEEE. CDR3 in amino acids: CASSLAAHGYTF. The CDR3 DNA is TGTGCCAGCAGCTTGGCCGCGCATGGCTACACCTTC.

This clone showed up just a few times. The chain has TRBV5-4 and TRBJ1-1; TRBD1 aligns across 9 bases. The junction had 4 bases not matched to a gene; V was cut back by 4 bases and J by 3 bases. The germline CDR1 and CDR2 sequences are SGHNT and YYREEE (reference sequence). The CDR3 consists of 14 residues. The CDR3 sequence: CASSGRTGDTEAFF. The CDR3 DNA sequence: TGTGCCAGCAGCGGACGGACAGGGGACACTGAAGCTTTCTTT.

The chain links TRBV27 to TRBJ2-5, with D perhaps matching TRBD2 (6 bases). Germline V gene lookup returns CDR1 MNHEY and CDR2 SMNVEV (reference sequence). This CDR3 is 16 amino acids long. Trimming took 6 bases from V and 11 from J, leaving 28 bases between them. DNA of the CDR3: TGTGCCAGCAGCCTTTCCCCGGGACCGGGAGACGTTGAGCAGTACTTC. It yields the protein CASSLSPGPGDVEQYF.

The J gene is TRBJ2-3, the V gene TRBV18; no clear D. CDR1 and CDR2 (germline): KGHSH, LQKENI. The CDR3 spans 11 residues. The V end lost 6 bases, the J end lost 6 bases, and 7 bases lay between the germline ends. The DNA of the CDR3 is TGTGCCAGCTCCCCTCGGGATACGCAGTATTTT. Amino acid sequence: CASSPRDTQYF.

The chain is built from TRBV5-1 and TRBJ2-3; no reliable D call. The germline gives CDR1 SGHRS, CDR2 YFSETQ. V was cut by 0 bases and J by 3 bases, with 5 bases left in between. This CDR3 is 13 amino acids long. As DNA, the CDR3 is TGCGCCAGCAGCTTGGACTTTACAGATACGCAGTATTTT. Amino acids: CASSLDFTDTQYF.

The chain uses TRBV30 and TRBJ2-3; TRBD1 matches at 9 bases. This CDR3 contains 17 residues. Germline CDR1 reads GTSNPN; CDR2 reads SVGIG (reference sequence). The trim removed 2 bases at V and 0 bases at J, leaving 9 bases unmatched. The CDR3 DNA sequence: TGTGCCTGGAGTCTACCAACAGGGGGCAGAAGCACAGATACGCAGTATTTT. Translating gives CAWSLPTGGRSTDTQYF. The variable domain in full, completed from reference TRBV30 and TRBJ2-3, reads SQTIHQWPATLVQPVGSPLSLECTVEGTSNPNLYWYRQAAGRGLQLLFYSVGIGQISSEVPQNLSASRPQDRQFILSSKKLLLSDSGFYLCAWSLPTGGRSTDTQYFGPGTRLTVL.

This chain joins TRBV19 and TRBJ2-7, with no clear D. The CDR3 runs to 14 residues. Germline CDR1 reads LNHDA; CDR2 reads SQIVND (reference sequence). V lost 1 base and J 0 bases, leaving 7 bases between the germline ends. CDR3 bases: TGTGCCAGTAGTATAGGACTGGGCTCCTACGAGCAGTACTTC. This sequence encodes CASSIGLGSYEQYF.

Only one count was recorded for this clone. The CDR3 spells CASSLGTGNTEAFF. CDR3 coding DNA: TGTGCCAGCAGCTTAGGGACAGGGAACACTGAAGCTTTCTTT. This chain joins TRBV11-2 and TRBJ1-1, with 7 bases matching TRBD1. Germline lookup yields CDR1 SGHAT and CDR2 FQNNGV. The CDR3 totals 14 residues. J gave up 1 base and V 1 base, and 0 bases lay outside the gene matches. The full variable domain, with the rest looked up from reference TRBV11-2 and TRBJ1-1, is EAGVAQSPRYKIIEKRQSVAFWCNPISGHATLYWYQQILGQGPKLLIQFQNNGVVDDSQLPKDRFSAERLKGVDSTLKIQPAKLEDSAVYLCASSLGTGNTEAFFGQGTRLTVV.

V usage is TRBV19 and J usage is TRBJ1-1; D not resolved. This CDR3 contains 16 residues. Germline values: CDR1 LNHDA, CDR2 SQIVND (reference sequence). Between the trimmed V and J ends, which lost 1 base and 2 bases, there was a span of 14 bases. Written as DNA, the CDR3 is TGTGCCAGTAGTATAGGGGCTGTCGCATTAAACACTGAAGCTTTCTTT. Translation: CASSIGAVALNTEAFF.

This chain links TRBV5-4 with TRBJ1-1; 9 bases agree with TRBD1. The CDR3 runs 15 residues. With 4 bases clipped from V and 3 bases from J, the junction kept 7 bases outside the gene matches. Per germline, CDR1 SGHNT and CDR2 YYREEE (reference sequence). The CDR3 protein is CASSPPGQGYTEAFF. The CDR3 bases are TGTGCCAGCAGCCCCCCGGGACAGGGATACACTGAAGCTTTCTTT.

CDR3 coding DNA: TGTGCCAGCAGTCAGAATTCCTACGAGCAGTACTTC. It codes for CASSQNSYEQYF. This sequence joins TRBV2 and TRBJ2-7; the D is unclear. Germline CDR1 and CDR2: SNHLY and FYNNEI. The CDR3 contains 12 residues. The V gene lost 5 bases and the J gene lost 1 base, with 6 bases spanning the gap.

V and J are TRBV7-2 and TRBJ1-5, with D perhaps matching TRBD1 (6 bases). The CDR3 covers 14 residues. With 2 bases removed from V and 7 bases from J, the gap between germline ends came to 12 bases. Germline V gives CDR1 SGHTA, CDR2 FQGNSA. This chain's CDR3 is CASSLSQGRQPQHF. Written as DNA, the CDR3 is TGTGCCAGCAGCTTATCACAGGGCCGCCAGCCCCAGCATTTT.

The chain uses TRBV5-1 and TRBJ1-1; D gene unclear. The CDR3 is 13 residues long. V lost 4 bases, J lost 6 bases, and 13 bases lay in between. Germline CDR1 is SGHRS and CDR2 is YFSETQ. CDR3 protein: CASSPSELAEAFF. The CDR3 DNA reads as TGCGCCAGCAGCCCCTCCGAGTTGGCTGAAGCTTTCTTT.

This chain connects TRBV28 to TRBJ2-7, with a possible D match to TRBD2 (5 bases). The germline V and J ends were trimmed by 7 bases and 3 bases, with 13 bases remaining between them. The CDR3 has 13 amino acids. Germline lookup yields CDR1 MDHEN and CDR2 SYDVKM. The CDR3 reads CASIEYRGYEQYF. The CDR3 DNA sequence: TGTGCCAGCATCGAATATCGGGGCTACGAGCAGTACTTC.

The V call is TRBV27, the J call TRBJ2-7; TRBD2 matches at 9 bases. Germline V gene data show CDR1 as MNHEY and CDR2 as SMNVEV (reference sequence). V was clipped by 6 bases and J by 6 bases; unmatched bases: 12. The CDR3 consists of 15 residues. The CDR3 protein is CASSPSLAGRGEQYF. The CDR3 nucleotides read TGTGCCAGCAGCCCCTCCCTAGCGGGAAGAGGCGAGCAGTACTTC.